This TCR beta chain was sequenced in a study of breast tumors, draining lymph nodes, adjacent tissues. In its sample, this clonotype was seen many times. TCRdb passed the multiplex PCR reads through MiXCR, listing each CDR3 protein once. The table lists under 20,000 distinct CDR3 sequences, around 46% of them singletons. Trimming removed 6 bases from V and 2 bases from J; junction bases left unmatched: 13. The CDR3 sequence is 17 residues long. The V gene's germline CDR1 is LNHDA and CDR2 SQIVND (reference sequence). This sequence was found in a female donor with breast cancer. Some clones in this sample may be carry-over from other donors' samples. Sequencing was done on a sample of breast tumor tissue. The chain couples TRBV19 to TRBJ1-5; 7 bases agree with TRBD1. The CDR3, as DNA: TGTGCCAGTAGAAATCCTACAGGGGAAAGGGGCAATCAGCCCCAGCATTTT. Translation gives CASRNPTGERGNQPQHF.